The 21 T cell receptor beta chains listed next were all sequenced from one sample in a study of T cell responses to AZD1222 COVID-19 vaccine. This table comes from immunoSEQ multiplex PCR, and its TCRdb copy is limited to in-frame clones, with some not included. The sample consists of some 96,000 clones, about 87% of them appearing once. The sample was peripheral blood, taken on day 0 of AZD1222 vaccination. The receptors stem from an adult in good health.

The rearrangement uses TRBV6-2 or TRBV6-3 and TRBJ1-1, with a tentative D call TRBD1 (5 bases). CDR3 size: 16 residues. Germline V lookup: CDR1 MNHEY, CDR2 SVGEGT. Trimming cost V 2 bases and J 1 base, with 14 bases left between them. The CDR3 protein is CASSYNKGLGNTEAFF. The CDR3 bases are TGTGCCAGCAGTTACAACAAGGGGCTTGGGAACACTGAAGCTTTCTTT.

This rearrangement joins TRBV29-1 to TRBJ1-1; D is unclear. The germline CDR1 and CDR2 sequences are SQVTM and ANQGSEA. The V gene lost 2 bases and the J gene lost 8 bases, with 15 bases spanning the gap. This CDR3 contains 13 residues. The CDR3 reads CSVERLLTQEAFF. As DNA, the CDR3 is TGCAGCGTTGAAAGGCTGTTGACCCAAGAAGCTTTCTTT.

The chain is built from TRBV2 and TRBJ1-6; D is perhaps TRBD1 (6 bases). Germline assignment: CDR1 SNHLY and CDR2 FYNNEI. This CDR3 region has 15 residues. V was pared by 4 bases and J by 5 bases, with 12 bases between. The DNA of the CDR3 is TGTGCCAGCAGTGGACGGACAGTTAATAATTCACCCCTCCACTTT. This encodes CASSGRTVNNSPLHF.

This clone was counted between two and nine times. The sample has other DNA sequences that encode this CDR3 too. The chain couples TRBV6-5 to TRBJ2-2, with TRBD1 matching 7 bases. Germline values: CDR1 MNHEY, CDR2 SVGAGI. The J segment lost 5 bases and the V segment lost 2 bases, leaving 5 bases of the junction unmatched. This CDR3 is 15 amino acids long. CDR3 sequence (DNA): TGTGCCAGCAGTTACGGCGGCAGGGGGACCGGGGAGCTGTTTTTT. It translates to CASSYGGRGTGELFF.

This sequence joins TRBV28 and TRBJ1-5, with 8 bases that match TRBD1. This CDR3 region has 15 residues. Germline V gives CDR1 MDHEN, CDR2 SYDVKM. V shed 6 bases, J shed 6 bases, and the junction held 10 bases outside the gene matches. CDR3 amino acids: CASSIGQGGAQPQHF. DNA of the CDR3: TGTGCCAGCAGCATAGGACAGGGTGGGGCTCAGCCCCAGCATTTT. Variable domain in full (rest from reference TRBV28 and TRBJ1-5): DVKVTQSSRYLVKRTGEKVFLECVQDMDHENMFWYRQDPGLGLRLIYFSYDVKMKEKGDIPEGYSVSREKKERFSLILESASTNQTSMYLCASSIGQGGAQPQHFGDGTRLSIL.

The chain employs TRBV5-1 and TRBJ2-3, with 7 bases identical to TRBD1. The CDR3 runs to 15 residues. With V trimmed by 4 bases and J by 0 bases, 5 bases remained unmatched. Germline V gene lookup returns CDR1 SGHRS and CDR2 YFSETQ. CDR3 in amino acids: CASSPGTVSTDTQYF. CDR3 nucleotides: TGCGCCAGCAGCCCGGGGACAGTAAGCACAGATACGCAGTATTTT. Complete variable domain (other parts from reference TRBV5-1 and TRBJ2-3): KAGVTQTPRYLIKTRGQQVTLSCSPISGHRSVSWYQQTPGQGLQFLFEYFSETQRNKGNFPGRFSGRQFSNSRSEMNVSTLELGDSALYLCASSPGTVSTDTQYFGPGTRLTVL.

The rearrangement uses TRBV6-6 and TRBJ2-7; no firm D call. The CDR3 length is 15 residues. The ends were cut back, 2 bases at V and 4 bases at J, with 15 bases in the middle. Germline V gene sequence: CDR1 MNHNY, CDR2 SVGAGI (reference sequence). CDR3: CASSYLGAGSYEQYF. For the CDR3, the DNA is TGTGCCAGCAGTTACCTCGGCGCCGGATCTTACGAGCAGTACTTC.

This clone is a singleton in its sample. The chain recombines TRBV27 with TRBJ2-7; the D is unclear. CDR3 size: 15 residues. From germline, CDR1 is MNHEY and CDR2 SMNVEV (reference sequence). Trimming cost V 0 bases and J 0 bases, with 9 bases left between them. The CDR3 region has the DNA TGTGCCAGCAGTTTATCCGGGTTGGGCTCCTACGAGCAGTACTTC. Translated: CASSLSGLGSYEQYF.

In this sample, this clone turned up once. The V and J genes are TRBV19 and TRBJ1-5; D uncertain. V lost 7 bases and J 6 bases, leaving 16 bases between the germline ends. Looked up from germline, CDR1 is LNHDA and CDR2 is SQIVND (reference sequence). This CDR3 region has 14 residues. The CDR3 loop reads CASTEVPAGQPQHF. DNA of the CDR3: TGTGCCAGTACCGAAGTCCCGGCTGGTCAGCCCCAGCATTTT. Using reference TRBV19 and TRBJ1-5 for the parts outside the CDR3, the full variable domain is DGGITQSPKYLFRKEGQNVTLSCEQNLNHDAMYWYRQDPGQGLRLIYYSQIVNDFQKGDIAEGYSVSREKKESFPLTVTSAQKNPTAFYLCASTEVPAGQPQHFGDGTRLSIL.

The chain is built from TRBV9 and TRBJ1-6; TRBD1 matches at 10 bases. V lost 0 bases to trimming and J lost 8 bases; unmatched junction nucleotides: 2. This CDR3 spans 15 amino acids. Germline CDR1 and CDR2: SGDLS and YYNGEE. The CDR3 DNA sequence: TGTGCCAGCAGCGTAGGACAGGGGGCGGATTCACCCCTCCACTTT. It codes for CASSVGQGADSPLHF.

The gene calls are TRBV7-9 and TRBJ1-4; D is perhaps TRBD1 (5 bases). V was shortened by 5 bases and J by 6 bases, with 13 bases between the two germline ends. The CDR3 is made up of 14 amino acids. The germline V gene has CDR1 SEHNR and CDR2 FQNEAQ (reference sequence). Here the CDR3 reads CASSPGGLHEKLFF. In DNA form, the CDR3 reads TGTGCCAGCAGCCCGGGGGGACTACATGAAAAACTGTTTTTT.

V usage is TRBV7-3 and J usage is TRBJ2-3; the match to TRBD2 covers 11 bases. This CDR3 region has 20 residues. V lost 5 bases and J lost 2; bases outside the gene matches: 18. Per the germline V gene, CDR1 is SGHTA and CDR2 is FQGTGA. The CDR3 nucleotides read TGTGCCAGCAGCCCCCGGACTGGAATACTAGCGGGAGTTCACACAGATACGCAGTATTTT. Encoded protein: CASSPRTGILAGVHTDTQYF.

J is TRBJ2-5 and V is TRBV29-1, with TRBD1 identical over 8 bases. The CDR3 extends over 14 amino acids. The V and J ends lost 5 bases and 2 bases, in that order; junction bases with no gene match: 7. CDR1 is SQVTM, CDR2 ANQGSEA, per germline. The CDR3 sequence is CSVNRGYYQETQYF. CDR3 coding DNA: TGCAGCGTTAACAGGGGGTACTATCAAGAGACCCAGTACTTC.

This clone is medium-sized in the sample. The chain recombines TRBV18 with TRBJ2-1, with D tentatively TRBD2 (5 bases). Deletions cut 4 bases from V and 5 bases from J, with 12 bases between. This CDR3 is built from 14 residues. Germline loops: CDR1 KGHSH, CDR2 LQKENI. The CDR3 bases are TGTGCCAGCTCACGATACGAGGGTGACAATGAGCAGTTCTTC. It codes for CASSRYEGDNEQFF.

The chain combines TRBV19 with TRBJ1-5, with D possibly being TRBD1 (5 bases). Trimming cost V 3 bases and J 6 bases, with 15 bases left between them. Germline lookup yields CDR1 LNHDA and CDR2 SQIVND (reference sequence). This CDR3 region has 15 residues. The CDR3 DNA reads TGTGCCAGTAGTATTATAGAAGGGGTGGGTCAGCCCCAGCATTTT. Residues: CASSIIEGVGQPQHF.

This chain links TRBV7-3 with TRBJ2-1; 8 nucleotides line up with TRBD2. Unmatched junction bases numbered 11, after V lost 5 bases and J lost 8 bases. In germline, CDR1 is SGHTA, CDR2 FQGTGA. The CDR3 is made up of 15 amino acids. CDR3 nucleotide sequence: TGTGCCAGCAGCCCGAGCGGGACTAGTCTCCATGAGCAGTTCTTC. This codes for CASSPSGTSLHEQFF.

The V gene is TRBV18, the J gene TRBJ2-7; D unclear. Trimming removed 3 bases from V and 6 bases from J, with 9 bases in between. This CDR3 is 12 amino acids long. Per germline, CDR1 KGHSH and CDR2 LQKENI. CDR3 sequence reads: CASSPEEREQYF. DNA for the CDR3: TGTGCCAGCTCACCCGAAGAACGCGAGCAGTACTTC.

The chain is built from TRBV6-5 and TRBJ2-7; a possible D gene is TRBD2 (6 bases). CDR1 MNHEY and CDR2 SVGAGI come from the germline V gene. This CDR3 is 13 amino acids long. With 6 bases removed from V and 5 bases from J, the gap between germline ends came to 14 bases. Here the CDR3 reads CASREAGTHEQYF. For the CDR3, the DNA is TGTGCCAGCAGGGAGGCGGGGACCCACGAGCAGTACTTC.

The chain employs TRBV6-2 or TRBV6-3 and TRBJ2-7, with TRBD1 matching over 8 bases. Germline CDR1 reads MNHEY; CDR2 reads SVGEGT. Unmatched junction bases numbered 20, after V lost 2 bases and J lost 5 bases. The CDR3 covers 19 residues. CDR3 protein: CASSYRISGQGGWENEQYF. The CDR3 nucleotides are TGTGCCAGCAGTTACCGAATTTCAGGACAGGGTGGATGGGAGAACGAGCAGTACTTC.

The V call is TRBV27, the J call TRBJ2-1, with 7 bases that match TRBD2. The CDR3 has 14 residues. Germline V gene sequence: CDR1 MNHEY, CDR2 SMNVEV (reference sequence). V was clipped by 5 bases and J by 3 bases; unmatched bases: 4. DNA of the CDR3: TGTGCCAGCAGTGCGAAGCGGGACTACAATGAGCAGTTCTTC. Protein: CASSAKRDYNEQFF.

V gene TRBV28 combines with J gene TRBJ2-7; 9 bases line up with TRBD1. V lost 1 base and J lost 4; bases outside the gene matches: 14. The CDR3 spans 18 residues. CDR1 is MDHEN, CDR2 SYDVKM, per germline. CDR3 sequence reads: CASSLFGAVGQGGYEQYF. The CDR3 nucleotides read TGTGCCAGCAGTTTATTTGGAGCCGTGGGACAGGGCGGGTACGAGCAGTACTTC.